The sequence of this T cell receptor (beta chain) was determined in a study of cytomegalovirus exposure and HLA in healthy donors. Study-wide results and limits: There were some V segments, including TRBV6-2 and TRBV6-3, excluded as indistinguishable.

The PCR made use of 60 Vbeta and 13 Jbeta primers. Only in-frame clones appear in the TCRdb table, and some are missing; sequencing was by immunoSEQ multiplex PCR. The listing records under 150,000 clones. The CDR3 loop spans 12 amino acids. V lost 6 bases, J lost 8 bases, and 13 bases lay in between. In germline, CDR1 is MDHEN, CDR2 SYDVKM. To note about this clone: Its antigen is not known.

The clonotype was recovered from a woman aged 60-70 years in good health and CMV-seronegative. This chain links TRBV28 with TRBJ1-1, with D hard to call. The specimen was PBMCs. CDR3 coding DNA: TGTGCCAGCAGAAGCCCCTCTTGGGAAGCTTTCTTT. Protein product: CASRSPSWEAFF.